A selection of T cell receptor beta chains follows, all from one sample in a study of blood T cell repertoires in COVID-19. Measured with immunoSEQ multiplex PCR; TCRdb has only the in-frame clones, and not every one. This repertoire shows roughly 500,000 clones, 80% to 90% found once; its top ten account for approximately 3.4%. Sequencing was performed on peripheral blood. All receptors come from a human donor in a cohort sampled during active COVID-19. Both conserved end residues are part of each CDR3. The D gene is left open where the match is weak.

>NA|TRBV24-1|12|TRBJ2-1
TGTGCCACCAGTGACCAAAGGGGAGAGCAGTTCTTC
CATSDQRGEQFF
>TRBD2|TRBV5-8|14|TRBJ2-3
TGTGCCAGCAGCTATGGACTAGCCACAGATACGCAGTATTTT
CASSYGLATDTQYF
>TRBD2|TRBV7-9|14|TRBJ2-7
TGTGCCAGCAGCTTGGCGGGGGGTGGCTACGAGCAGTACTTC
CASSLAGGGYEQYF
>NA|TRBV4-2|14|TRBJ1-5
TGTGCCAGCAGCCAAGACTTGGGGCATCAGCCCCAGCATTTT
CASSQDLGHQPQHF
>TRBD1|TRBV5-4|16|TRBJ1-3
TGTGCCAGCAGCTTGGCCACTGACAGGGCAAAAAACACCATATATTTT
CASSLATDRAKNTIYF
>TRBD2|TRBV10-1|19|TRBJ2-1
TGCGCCAGCAGTGAGTCGGCAGGACTAGCGGGATGGTCCTACAATGAGCAGTTCTTC
CASSESAGLAGWSYNEQFF
>TRBD2|TRBV18|19|TRBJ2-2
TGTGCCAGCTCACTACTTAGCCTATCTAGCGGGAAGGATACCGGGGAGCTGTTTTTT
CASSLLSLSSGKDTGELFF
>TRBD2|TRBV6-2/TRBV6-3|16|TRBJ2-5
TGTGCCAGCAGTTACTCGAAACTAGCGGGCGTAGAGACCCAGTACTTC
CASSYSKLAGVETQYF
>NA|TRBV4-3|13|TRBJ1-6
TGCGCCAGCAGCCAGAGTTATAATTCACCCCTCCACTTT
CASSQSYNSPLHF
>TRBD1|TRBV6-4|16|TRBJ1-4
TGTGCCAGCAGCGCCGGCACAGGGGGATTGAGAGAAAAACTGTTTTTT
CASSAGTGGLREKLFF
>TRBD1|TRBV5-4|15|TRBJ2-2
TGTGCCAGCAGCTGGAGACAGGGACACACCGGGGAGCTGTTTTTT
CASSWRQGHTGELFF
>NA|TRBV30|15|TRBJ2-3
TGTGCCTGGAGTAGGTCTAGCGGAGGGGGAGATACGCAGTATTTT
CAWSRSSGGGDTQYF
>TRBD1|TRBV10-2|14|TRBJ1-1
TGCGCCAGCAGCCCCAACAGGGGGGACACTGAAGCTTTCTTT
CASSPNRGDTEAFF
>NA|TRBV12-3/TRBV12-4|13|TRBJ2-5
TGTGCCAGCAGAAGACAGGCGGGTGAGACCCAGTACTTC
CASRRQAGETQYF
>NA|TRBV30|14|TRBJ2-1
TGTGCCTGGGGTGGAGGGCCTTCCTACAATGAGCAGTTCTTC
CAWGGGPSYNEQFF
>NA|TRBV28|16|TRBJ1-6
TGTGCCAGCAGTTTACCGGCGGGATCCTATAATTCACCCCTCCACTTT
CASSLPAGSYNSPLHF
>NA|TRBV10-3|14|TRBJ1-5
TGTGCCACGGGATTAGGAGGAGCCAACGAGCCCCAGCATTTT
CATGLGGANEPQHF